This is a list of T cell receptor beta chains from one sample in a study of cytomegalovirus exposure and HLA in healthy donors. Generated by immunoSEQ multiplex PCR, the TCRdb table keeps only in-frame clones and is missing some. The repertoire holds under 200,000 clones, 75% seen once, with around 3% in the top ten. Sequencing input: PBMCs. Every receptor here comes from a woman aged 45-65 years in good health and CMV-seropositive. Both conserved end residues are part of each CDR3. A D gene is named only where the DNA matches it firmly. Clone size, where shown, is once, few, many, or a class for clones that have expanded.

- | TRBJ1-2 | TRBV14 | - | TGTGCCAGCAGCCAAGATCTCCGGGGGACCTATGGCTACACCTTC | CASSQDLRGTYGYTF
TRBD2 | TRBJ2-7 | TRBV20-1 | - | TGCAGTGCTTCTATAGCGGGCGAGCAGTACTTC | CSASIAGEQYF
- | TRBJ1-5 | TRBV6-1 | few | TGTGCCAGCAGTGAAGCGCCTGGTAGGCATTTT | CASSEAPGRHF
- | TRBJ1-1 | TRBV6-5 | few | TGTGCCAGCAGTTACTCGATAGCCATGAACACTGAAGCTTTCTTT | CASSYSIAMNTEAFF
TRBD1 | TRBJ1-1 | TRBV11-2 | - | TGTGCCAGCAGCTTAGATTCCCGACAGGGTGAAGCTTTCTTT | CASSLDSRQGEAFF
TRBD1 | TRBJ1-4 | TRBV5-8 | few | TGTGCCAGCAGCCCGGGACAGACATCAACTAATGAAAAACTGTTTTTT | CASSPGQTSTNEKLFF
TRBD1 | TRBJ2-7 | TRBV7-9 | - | TGTGCCAGCAGCTGGCCTCCGGGACAGGGCTACGAGCAGTACTTC | CASSWPPGQGYEQYF
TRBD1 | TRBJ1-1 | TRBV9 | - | TGTGCCAGCAGCCCAGAGATGGGACAGGGCTCTTTCTTT | CASSPEMGQGSFF
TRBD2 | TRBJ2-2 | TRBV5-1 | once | TGCGCCAGCAGCGGGGGACTAGCGGGGGATCACACCGGGGAGCTGTTTTTT | CASSGGLAGDHTGELFF
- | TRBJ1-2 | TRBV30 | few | TGTGCCTGGAGTGTTTTGCGGGGGTTGGGTGGCTACACCTTC | CAWSVLRGLGGYTF
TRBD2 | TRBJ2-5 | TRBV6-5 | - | TGTGCCAGCAGTTCACGGACTAGCGGGGGTTTTGAGACCCAGTACTTC | CASSSRTSGGFETQYF
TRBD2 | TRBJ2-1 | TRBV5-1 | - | TGCGCCAGCAGCAAAGGGAGGGGCGGGGAATCCTACAATGAGCAGTTCTTC | CASSKGRGGESYNEQFF
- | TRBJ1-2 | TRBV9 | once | TGTGCCAGCACCCCGGCGGGCGGATCCTATGGCTACACCTTC | CASTPAGGSYGYTF
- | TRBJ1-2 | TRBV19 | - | TGTGCCAGTAGCCCCCTGGGAGGCTTTGGCTACACCTTC | CASSPLGGFGYTF
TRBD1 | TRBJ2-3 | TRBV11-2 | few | TGTGCCAGCAGCTTAGCGGGACAGGGGCTCGATACGCAGTATTTT | CASSLAGQGLDTQYF
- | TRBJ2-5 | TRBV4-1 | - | TGCGCCAGCAGCCAAGTAGGGAGAAGGACTGGAGAGACCCAGTACTTC | CASSQVGRRTGETQYF
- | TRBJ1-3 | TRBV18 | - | TGTGCCAGCTCCCAGGGCCAGAGGGGAAACACCATATATTTT | CASSQGQRGNTIYF
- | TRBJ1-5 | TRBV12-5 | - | TGTGCTAGTGGCCCCAGGGAACAGCCCCAGCATTTT | CASGPREQPQHF
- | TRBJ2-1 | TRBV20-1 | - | TGCAGTGCTACTCCTAACAATGAGCAGTTCTTC | CSATPNNEQFF
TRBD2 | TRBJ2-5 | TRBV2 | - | TGTGCCAGCAGTCGCGGGACTAGCGGAGGAGAGACCCAGTACTTC | CASSRGTSGGETQYF
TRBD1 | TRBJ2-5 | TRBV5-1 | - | TGCGCCAGCAGCTTGGGGGACAGGGGCGCCCAAGAGACCCAGTACTTC | CASSLGDRGAQETQYF
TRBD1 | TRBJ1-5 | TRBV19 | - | TGTGCCAGTAGTATGGGGACAGCCAGCAATCAGCCCCAGCATTTT | CASSMGTASNQPQHF
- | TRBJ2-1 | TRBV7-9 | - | TGTGCCAGCAGCGGGACTCCTTCCTACAATGAGCAGTTCTTC | CASSGTPSYNEQFF
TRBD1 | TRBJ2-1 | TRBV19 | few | TGTGCCAGTAGTGGGGCCAGACAGGGAACCTACAATGAGCAGTTCTTC | CASSGARQGTYNEQFF
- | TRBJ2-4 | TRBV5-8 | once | TGTGCCAGCAGCTCATCGGACAGACGAAACATTCAGTACTTC | CASSSSDRRNIQYF
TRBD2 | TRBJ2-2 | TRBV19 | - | TGTGCCAGTAGTACTAGCGGGGGGTACACCGGGGAGCTGTTTTTT | CASSTSGGYTGELFF
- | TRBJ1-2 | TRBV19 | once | TGTGCCAGTACCGCGGGGGGGCCCATTGGCTATGGCTACACCTTC | CASTAGGPIGYGYTF
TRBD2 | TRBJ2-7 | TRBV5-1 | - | TGCGCCAGCAGCTTACTTGGCGGGGGGGCAGGCGAGCAGTACTTC | CASSLLGGGAGEQYF
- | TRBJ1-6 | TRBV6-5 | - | TGTGCCAGCAGTTTAGCAGGGGCCAATTCACCCCTCCACTTT | CASSLAGANSPLHF
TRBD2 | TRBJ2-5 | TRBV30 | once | TGTGCCTGGAGTGAGGGTAGCGGGGCCCAAGAGACCCAGTACTTC | CAWSEGSGAQETQYF
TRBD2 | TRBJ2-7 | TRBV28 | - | TGTGCCAGCTCTCGGGGGGGAACCTACGAGCAGTACTTC | CASSRGGTYEQYF
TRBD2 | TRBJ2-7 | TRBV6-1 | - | TGTGCCAGCAGGGTAGCGGGGGGCCACCACGAGCAGTACTTC | CASRVAGGHHEQYF
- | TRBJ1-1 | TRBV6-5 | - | TGTGCCGTGAGCAGGGGACAGAACACTGAAGCTTTCTTT | CAVSRGQNTEAFF
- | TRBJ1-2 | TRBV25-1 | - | TGTGCCAGCACCCGGGGTCGGGACTATGGCTACACCTTC | CASTRGRDYGYTF
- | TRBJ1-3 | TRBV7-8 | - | TGTGCCAGCAGCCAGGACAGTGTCAACACCATATATTTT | CASSQDSVNTIYF
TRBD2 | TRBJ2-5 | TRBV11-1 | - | TGTGCCAGCAGCCCCAACTTCTTTACTAGCGGGGGAGAGACCCAGTACTTC | CASSPNFFTSGGETQYF
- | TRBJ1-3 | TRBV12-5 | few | TGTGCTAGTGGCCTCGGGGGTGGAAACACCATATATTTT | CASGLGGGNTIYF
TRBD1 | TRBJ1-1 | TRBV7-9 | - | TGTGCCAGCAGCGTGCAGGGGGGTGAAGCTTTCTTT | CASSVQGGEAFF
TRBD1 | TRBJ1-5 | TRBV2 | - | TGTGCCAGCAGGATCACCGGGACAGACTACAATCAGCCCCAGCATTTT | CASRITGTDYNQPQHF
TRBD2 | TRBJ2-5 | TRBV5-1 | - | TGCGCCAGCAGCTTGTCTAGCGGGGTACAAGAGACCCAGTACTTC | CASSLSSGVQETQYF
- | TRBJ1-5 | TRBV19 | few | TGTGCCAGTAGTATAGGGCTGTTCAATCAGCCCCAGCATTTT | CASSIGLFNQPQHF
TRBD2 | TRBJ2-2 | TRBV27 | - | TGTGCCAGCAGCACAGCGGGGGGCACCGGGGAGCTGTTTTTT | CASSTAGGTGELFF
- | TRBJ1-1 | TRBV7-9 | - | TGTGCCAGCAGCACCAAGGAGGAGACTGAAGCTTTCTTT | CASSTKEETEAFF
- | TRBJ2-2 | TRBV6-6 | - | TGTGCCAGCAGTTACTGGGACACCGACACCGGGGAGCTGTTTTTT | CASSYWDTDTGELFF
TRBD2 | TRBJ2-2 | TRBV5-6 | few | TGTGCCAGCAGCTTTGGGACTAGCGGCCCCACCGGGGAGCTGTTTTTT | CASSFGTSGPTGELFF
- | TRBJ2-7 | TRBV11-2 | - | TGTGCCAGCAGCTTCGCGGGACTCGGCTCCTACGAGCAGTACTTC | CASSFAGLGSYEQYF
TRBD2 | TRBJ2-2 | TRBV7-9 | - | TGTGCCAGCAGCTCAACTACCGGGACTAGCGGGGCTAACACCGGGGAGCTGTTTTTT | CASSSTTGTSGANTGELFF
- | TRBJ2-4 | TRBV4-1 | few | TGCGCCAGCAGCCATGATACAGGGATATTAGCCAAAAACATTCAGTACTTC | CASSHDTGILAKNIQYF
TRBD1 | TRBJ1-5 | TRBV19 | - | TGTGCCAGTAGTGGGAGACAGGGGGGAGGTCAGCCCCAGCATTTT | CASSGRQGGGQPQHF
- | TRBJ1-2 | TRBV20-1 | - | TGCAGTGCTAGGCCTACCTATGGCTACACCTTC | CSARPTYGYTF